This T cell receptor beta chain was captured by sequencing in a study of blood T cell repertoires in COVID-19. The protocol was immunoSEQ multiplex PCR, while the TCRdb copy is restricted to in-frame clones and leaves out a portion. The data contain hundreds of thousands of clones, around 87% of them singletons. The TCR originated in a woman aged 45 to 65 who had recovered from COVID-19. Sequenced material: PBMCs or T cells enriched from blood (not recorded which).

The CDR3 here is CASSQITGFDEKLFF. The CDR3 DNA reads TGTGCCAGCAGTCAAATAACAGGGTTCGATGAAAAACTGTTTTTT. The V and J genes are TRBV28 and TRBJ1-4, with D perhaps matching TRBD1 (6 bases). The V gene lost 5 bases and the J gene lost 6 bases, with 16 bases spanning the gap. The germline V gene encodes CDR1 MDHEN and CDR2 SYDVKM. The CDR3 spans 15 residues. The full variable domain, in which reference TRBV28 and TRBJ1-4 provide the parts outside the CDR3, is DVKVTQSSRYLVKRTGEKVFLECVQDMDHENMFWYRQDPGLGLRLIYFSYDVKMKEKGDIPEGYSVSREKKERFSLILESASTNQTSMYLCASSQITGFDEKLFFGSGTQLSVL.